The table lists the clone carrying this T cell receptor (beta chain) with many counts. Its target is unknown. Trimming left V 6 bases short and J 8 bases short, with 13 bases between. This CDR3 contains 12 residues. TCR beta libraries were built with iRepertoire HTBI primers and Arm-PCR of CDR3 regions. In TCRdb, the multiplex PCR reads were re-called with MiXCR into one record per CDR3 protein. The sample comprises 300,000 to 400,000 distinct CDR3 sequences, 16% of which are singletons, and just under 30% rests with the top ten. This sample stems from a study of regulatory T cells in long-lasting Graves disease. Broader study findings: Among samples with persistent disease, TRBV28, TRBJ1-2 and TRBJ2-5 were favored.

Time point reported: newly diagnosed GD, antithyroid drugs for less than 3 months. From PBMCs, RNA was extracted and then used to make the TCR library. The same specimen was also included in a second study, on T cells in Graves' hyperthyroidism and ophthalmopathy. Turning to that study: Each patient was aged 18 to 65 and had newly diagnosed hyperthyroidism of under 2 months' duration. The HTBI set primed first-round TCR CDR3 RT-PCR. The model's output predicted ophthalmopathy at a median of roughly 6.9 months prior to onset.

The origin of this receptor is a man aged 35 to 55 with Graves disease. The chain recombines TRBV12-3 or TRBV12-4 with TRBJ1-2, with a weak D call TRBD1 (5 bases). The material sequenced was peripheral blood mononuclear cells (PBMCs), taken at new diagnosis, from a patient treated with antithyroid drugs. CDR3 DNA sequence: TGTGCCAGCAGCTCCAGGGTCTCCGGCTACACCTTC. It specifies CASSSRVSGYTF.